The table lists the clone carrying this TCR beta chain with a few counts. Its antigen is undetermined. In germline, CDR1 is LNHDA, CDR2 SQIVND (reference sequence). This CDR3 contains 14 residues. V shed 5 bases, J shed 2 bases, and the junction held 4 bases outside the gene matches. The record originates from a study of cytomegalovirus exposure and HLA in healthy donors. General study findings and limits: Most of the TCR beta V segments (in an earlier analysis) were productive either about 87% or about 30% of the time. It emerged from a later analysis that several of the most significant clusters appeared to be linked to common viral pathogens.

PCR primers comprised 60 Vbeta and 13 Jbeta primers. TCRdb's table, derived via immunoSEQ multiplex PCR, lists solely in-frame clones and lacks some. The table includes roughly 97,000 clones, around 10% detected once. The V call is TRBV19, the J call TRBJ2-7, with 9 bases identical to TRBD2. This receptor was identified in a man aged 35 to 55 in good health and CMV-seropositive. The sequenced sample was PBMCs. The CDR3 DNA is TGTGCCAGTAGTCCTAGCGGGATTCCCTACGAGCAGTACTTC. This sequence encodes CASSPSGIPYEQYF.